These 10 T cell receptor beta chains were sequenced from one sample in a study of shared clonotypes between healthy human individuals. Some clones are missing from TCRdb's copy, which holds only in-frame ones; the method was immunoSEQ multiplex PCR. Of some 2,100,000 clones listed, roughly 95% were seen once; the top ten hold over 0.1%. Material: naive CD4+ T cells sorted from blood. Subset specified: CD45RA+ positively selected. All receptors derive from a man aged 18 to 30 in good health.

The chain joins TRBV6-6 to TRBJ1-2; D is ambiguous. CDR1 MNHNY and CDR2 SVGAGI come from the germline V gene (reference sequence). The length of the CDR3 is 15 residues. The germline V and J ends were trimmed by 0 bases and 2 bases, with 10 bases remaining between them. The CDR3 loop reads CASSYSRTGNYGYTF. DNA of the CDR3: TGTGCCAGCAGTTACTCGAGGACGGGAAACTATGGCTACACCTTC.

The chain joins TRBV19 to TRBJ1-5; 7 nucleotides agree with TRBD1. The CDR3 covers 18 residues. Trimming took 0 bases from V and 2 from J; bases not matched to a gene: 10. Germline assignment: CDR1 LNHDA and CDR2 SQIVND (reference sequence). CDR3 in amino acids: CASSIDLGDRVGNQPQHF. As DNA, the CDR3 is TGTGCCAGTAGTATAGACCTAGGCGACAGGGTGGGCAATCAGCCCCAGCATTTT. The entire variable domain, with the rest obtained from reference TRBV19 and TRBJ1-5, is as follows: DGGITQSPKYLFRKEGQNVTLSCEQNLNHDAMYWYRQDPGQGLRLIYYSQIVNDFQKGDIAEGYSVSREKKESFPLTVTSAQKNPTAFYLCASSIDLGDRVGNQPQHFGDGTRLSIL.

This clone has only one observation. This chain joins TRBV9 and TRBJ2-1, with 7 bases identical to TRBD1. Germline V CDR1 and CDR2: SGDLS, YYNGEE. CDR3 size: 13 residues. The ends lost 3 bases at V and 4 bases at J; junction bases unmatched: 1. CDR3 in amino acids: CASSAQGYNEQFF. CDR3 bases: TGTGCCAGCAGCGCACAGGGGTACAATGAGCAGTTCTTC.

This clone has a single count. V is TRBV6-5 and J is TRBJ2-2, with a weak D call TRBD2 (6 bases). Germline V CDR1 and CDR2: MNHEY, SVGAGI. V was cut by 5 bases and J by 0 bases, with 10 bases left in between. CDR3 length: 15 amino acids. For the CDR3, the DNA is TGTGCCAGCAGTGCCGGGAGTCCGAACACCGGGGAGCTGTTTTTT. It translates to CASSAGSPNTGELFF.

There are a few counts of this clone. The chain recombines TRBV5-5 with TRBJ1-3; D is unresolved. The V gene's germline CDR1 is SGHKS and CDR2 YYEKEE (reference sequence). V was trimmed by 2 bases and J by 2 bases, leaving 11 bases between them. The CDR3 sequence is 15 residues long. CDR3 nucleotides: TGTGCCAGCAGCTTACCAGGTATCCCTGGAAACACCATATATTTT. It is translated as CASSLPGIPGNTIYF. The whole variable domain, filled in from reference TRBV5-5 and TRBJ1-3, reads DAGVTQSPTHLIKTRGQQVTLRCSPISGHKSVSWYQQVLGQGPQFIFQYYEKEERGRGNFPDRFSARQFPNYSSELNVNALLLGDSALYLCASSLPGIPGNTIYFGEGSWLTVV.

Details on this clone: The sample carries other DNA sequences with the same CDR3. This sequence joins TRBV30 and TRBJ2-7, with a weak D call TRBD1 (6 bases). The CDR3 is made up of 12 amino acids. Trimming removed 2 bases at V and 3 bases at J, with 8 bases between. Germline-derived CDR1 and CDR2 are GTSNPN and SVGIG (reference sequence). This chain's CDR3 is CAWSLGGYEQYF. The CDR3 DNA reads TGTGCCTGGAGTTTAGGGGGCTACGAGCAGTACTTC.

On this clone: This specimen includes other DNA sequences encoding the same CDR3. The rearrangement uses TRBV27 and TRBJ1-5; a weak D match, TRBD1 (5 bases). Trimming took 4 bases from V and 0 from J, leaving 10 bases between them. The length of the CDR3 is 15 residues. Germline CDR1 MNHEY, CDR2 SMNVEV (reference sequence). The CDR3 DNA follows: TGTGCCAGCAGTTCAGGGCTTTATAGCAATCAGCCCCAGCATTTT. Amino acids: CASSSGLYSNQPQHF.

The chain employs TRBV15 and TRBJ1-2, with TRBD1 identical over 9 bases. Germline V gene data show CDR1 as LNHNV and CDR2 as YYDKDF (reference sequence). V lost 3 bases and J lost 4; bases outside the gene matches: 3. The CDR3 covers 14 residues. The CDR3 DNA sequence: TGTGCCACCAGCAGGGAACAGGGGGCCTATGGCTACACCTTC. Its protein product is CATSREQGAYGYTF.

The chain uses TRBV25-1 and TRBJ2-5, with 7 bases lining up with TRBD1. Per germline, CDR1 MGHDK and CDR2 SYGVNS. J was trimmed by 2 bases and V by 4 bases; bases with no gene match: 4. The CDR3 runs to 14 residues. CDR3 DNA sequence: TGTGCCAGCAGTGGGGACAGAGTTCAAGAGACCCAGTACTTC. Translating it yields CASSGDRVQETQYF. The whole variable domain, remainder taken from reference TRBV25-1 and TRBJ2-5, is EADIYQTPRYLVIGTGKKITLECSQTMGHDKMYWYQQDPGMELHLIHYSYGVNSTEKGDLSSESTVSRIRTEHFPLTLESARPSHTSQYLCASSGDRVQETQYFGPGTRLLVL.

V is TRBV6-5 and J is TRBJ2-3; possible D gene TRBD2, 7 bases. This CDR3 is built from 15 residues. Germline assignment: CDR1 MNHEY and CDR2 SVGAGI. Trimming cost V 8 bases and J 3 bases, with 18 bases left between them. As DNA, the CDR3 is TGTGCCAGCCGTAGGGGGGGCTTGGGTACAGATACGCAGTATTTT. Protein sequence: CASRRGGLGTDTQYF.